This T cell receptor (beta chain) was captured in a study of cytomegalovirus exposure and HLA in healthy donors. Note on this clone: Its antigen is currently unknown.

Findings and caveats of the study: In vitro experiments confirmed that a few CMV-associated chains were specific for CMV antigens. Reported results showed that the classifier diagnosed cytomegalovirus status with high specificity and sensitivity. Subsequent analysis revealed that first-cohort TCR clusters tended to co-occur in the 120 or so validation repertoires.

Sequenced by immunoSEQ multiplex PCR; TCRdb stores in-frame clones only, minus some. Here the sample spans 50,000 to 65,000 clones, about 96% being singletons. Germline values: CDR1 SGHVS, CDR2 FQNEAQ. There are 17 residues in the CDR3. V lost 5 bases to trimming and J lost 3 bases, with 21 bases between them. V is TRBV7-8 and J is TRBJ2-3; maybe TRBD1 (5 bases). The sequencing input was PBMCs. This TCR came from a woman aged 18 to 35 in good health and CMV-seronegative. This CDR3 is CASSTQDRKWRTDTQYF. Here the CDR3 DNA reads TGTGCCAGCAGCACACAGGACCGAAAGTGGCGGACAGATACGCAGTATTTT.